The 24 T cell receptor beta chains listed next were all sequenced from one sample in a study of B cell selection in AIRE deficiency. Sorting defined conventional CD4 T cells as CD4+CD127+. Sequencing used immunoSEQ multiplex PCR; TCRdb keeps in-frame clones, though not all of them. The sample holds about 25,000 clones, 95% seen once. The source material was CD4+CD127+ conventional T cells sorted from PBMCs. The receptors were sampled from a human donor in good health.

This rearrangement joins TRBV28 to TRBJ2-7, with D perhaps assigned TRBD1 or TRBD2 (5 bases each). V shed 3 bases and J shed 2 bases, with 8 bases lying between them. The CDR3 consists of 13 residues. CDR1 is MDHEN, CDR2 SYDVKM, per germline. CDR3 residues: CASSFQGPYEQYF. The DNA of the CDR3 is TGTGCCAGCAGTTTTCAGGGACCCTACGAGCAGTACTTC.

This clone was counted a single time. This chain uses TRBV11-3 with TRBJ1-5; 7 bases line up with TRBD1. Per the germline V gene, CDR1 is SGHNT and CDR2 is YENEEA. This CDR3 contains 16 residues. V lost 5 bases to trimming and J lost 3 bases; unmatched junction nucleotides: 10. CDR3: CASSARQGRVNQPQHF. The DNA for the CDR3 is TGTGCCAGCAGCGCCAGACAGGGTAGGGTCAATCAGCCCCAGCATTTT.

The rearrangement joins TRBV10-3 to TRBJ2-5; D possibly corresponds to TRBD2 (6 bases). Trimming stripped 0 bases from V and 6 bases from J, with 14 bases between. This CDR3 has 15 residues. Germline loops: CDR1 ENHRY, CDR2 SYGVKD. The CDR3 sequence is CAISESGLNSQTQYF. The DNA for the CDR3 is TGTGCCATCAGTGAGTCGGGACTGAACAGCCAGACCCAGTACTTC.

This chain connects TRBV6-5 to TRBJ1-1, with a weak D call TRBD1 (5 bases). The V gene's germline CDR1 is MNHEY and CDR2 SVGAGI. V gave up 5 bases and J gave up 5 bases, with 15 bases separating them. CDR3 size: 14 residues. CDR3 sequence (DNA): TGTGCCAGCAGTACCGGGACCGGGAGGACTGAAGCTTTCTTT. Protein product: CASSTGTGRTEAFF.

This clone was seen a single time. The rearrangement links TRBV9 to TRBJ2-2; D ambiguous. Between the trimmed V and J ends, which lost 0 bases and 4 bases, there was a span of 7 bases. The V gene's germline CDR1 is SGDLS and CDR2 YYNGEE. This CDR3 has 14 residues. As DNA, the CDR3 is TGTGCCAGCAGCGTAGTGGGTTCCACCGGGGAGCTGTTTTTT. It encodes CASSVVGSTGELFF.

V and J are TRBV5-1 and TRBJ2-6; D is ambiguous. V lost 8 bases and J lost 3, with 12 bases in between. The CDR3 is made up of 14 amino acids. Looked up from germline, CDR1 is SGHRS and CDR2 is YFSETQ. CDR3 protein: CAREHKIGANVLTF. DNA of the CDR3: TGCGCCAGAGAGCATAAGATTGGGGCCAACGTCCTGACTTTC.

The J gene is TRBJ2-1, the V gene TRBV6-1; TRBD1 aligns across 9 bases. Germline loops: CDR1 MNHNS, CDR2 SASEGT. The CDR3 consists of 15 residues. Trimming took 4 bases from V and 2 from J; bases not matched to a gene: 3. The CDR3 coding sequence is TGTGCCAGCAGTGGACAGGGGGTGGCCTACAATGAGCAGTTCTTC. Residues: CASSGQGVAYNEQFF.

This clone was detected once. The chain combines TRBV10-3 with TRBJ2-5, with D possibly being TRBD1 or TRBD2 (5 bases each). Between the trimmed V and J ends, which lost 11 bases and 5 bases, there was a span of 18 bases. The CDR3 consists of 13 residues. The germline V gene encodes CDR1 ENHRY and CDR2 SYGVKD. The CDR3 coding sequence is TGTGCCTCGCAGACGGGGACGGAGGAGACCCAGTACTTC. It translates to CASQTGTEETQYF.

The chain has TRBV29-1 and TRBJ1-2; no clear D. This CDR3 contains 14 residues. V shed 6 bases and J shed 0 bases, with 14 bases lying between them. Germline CDR1 and CDR2: SQVTM and ANQGSEA. The CDR3 protein is CSVATAETNYGYTF. The DNA for the CDR3 is TGCAGCGTCGCTACAGCGGAGACTAACTATGGCTACACCTTC.

The rearrangement uses TRBV9 and TRBJ2-5; 9 nucleotides agree with TRBD2. This CDR3 is 17 amino acids long. Germline V gene sequence: CDR1 SGDLS, CDR2 YYNGEE. Trimming took 4 bases from V and 5 from J; bases not matched to a gene: 15. DNA of the CDR3: TGTGCCAGCAGCCCCCTGGGGGCTAGCGGGATGGTTGAGACCCAGTACTTC. Its translation: CASSPLGASGMVETQYF. Full variable domain (outside the CDR3, taken from reference TRBV9 and TRBJ2-5): DSGVTQTPKHLITATGQRVTLRCSPRSGDLSVYWYQQSLDQGLQFLIQYYNGEERAKGNILERFSAQQFPDLHSELNLSSLELGDSALYFCASSPLGASGMVETQYFGPGTRLLVL.

The chain carries TRBV6-6 and TRBJ2-1; 9 bases match TRBD1. Trimming took 5 bases from V and 7 from J; bases not matched to a gene: 9. The CDR3 loop spans 15 amino acids. Per germline, CDR1 MNHNY and CDR2 SVGAGI (reference sequence). The CDR3 loop is CASSDPVDRGNEQFF. CDR3 coding DNA: TGTGCCAGCAGTGATCCGGTGGACAGGGGTAATGAGCAGTTCTTC.

The chain uses TRBV18 and TRBJ2-2; TRBD2 aligns across 9 bases. This CDR3 has 16 residues. Germline lookup yields CDR1 KGHSH and CDR2 LQKENI. V lost 5 bases and J lost 0; bases outside the gene matches: 4. This chain's CDR3 is CASSTRLAANTGELFF. The CDR3 bases are TGTGCCAGCTCAACTCGACTAGCGGCGAACACCGGGGAGCTGTTTTTT. The whole variable domain, remainder taken from reference TRBV18 and TRBJ2-2, is NAGVMQNPRHLVRRRGQEARLRCSPMKGHSHVYWYRQLPEEGLKFMVYLQKENIIDESGMPKERFSAEFPKEGPSILRIQQVVRGDSAAYFCASSTRLAANTGELFFGEGSRLTVL.

This rearrangement joins TRBV28 to TRBJ2-7; unclear D gene. This CDR3 comprises 15 residues. Germline V lookup: CDR1 MDHEN, CDR2 SYDVKM. V was shortened by 4 bases and J by 5 bases, with 18 bases between the two germline ends. For the CDR3, the DNA is TGTGCCAGCAGTTCCCCTGGAGTCCTTACCGACGAGCAGTACTTC. Protein sequence: CASSSPGVLTDEQYF.

The rearrangement links TRBV4-1 to TRBJ1-1, with TRBD1 as a possible D gene (6 bases). Trimming shortened V by 1 base and J by 3 bases, and 9 bases separated the two germline ends. The length of the CDR3 is 14 residues. Germline-derived CDR1 and CDR2 are MGHRA and YSYEKL. The CDR3 DNA is TGCGCCAGCAGCCAAGGTCACAGGGACACTGAAGCTTTCTTT. Its protein is CASSQGHRDTEAFF.

The chain uses TRBV5-1 and TRBJ1-3, with D hard to call. The germline gives CDR1 SGHRS, CDR2 YFSETQ. Trimming removed 0 bases at V and 3 bases at J, with 4 bases between. The CDR3 is 13 residues long. CDR3 DNA sequence: TGCGCCAGCAGCTTGGCGGATGGAAACACCATATATTTT. Translation gives CASSLADGNTIYF.

The genes are TRBV10-2 and TRBJ1-5, with no clear D. The CDR3 totals 12 residues. Trimming stripped 8 bases from V and 1 base from J, with 6 bases between. The V gene's germline CDR1 is WSHSY and CDR2 SAAADI. As DNA, the CDR3 is TGCGCCAGCGGGTCGAGCAATCAGCCCCAGCATTTT. This sequence encodes CASGSSNQPQHF.

This chain connects TRBV6-6 to TRBJ1-3, with D possibly matching TRBD1 (5 bases). The CDR3 runs 15 residues. V dropped 6 bases and J dropped 0 bases, with 12 bases sitting between them. CDR1 and CDR2 (germline): MNHNY, SVGAGI (reference sequence). The CDR3 spells CASSRDGSSGNTIYF. CDR3 DNA: TGTGCCAGCAGCCGGGACGGGTCCTCTGGAAACACCATATATTTT.

CDR3 sequence reads: CASSVAWGGELFF. In nucleotides, the CDR3 is TGTGCCAGCAGCGTAGCGTGGGGGGGGGAGCTGTTTTTT. The chain has TRBV9 and TRBJ2-2, with D possibly being TRBD1 or TRBD2 (5 bases each). CDR1 is SGDLS, CDR2 YYNGEE, per germline. V dropped 0 bases and J dropped 8 bases, with 8 bases sitting between them. This CDR3 is built from 13 residues.

The rearrangement links TRBV18 to TRBJ1-2; tentatively, D is TRBD1 (5 bases). There are 15 residues in the CDR3. V lost 3 bases, J lost 5 bases, and 16 bases lay in between. The germline gives CDR1 KGHSH, CDR2 LQKENI. CDR3 amino acids: CASSPLEGPEYGYTF. DNA of the CDR3: TGTGCCAGCTCACCGTTAGAGGGGCCGGAGTATGGCTACACCTTC.

V usage is TRBV18 and J usage is TRBJ1-1; TRBD1 matches at 7 bases. Germline assignment: CDR1 KGHSH and CDR2 LQKENI. The CDR3 length is 15 residues. J lost 6 bases, V lost 3 bases, and 10 bases had no gene match. CDR3 DNA sequence: TGTGCCAGCTCACCCCTGGACAGGTCTATCGCTGAAGCTTTCTTT. Its translation is CASSPLDRSIAEAFF.

The rearrangement joins TRBV7-2 to TRBJ2-3; either TRBD1 or TRBD2 may supply D (5 bases each). The CDR3 totals 16 residues. V lost 1 base, J lost 6 bases, and 17 bases lay in between. Germline V lookup: CDR1 SGHTA, CDR2 FQGNSA. The CDR3 DNA is TGTGCCAGCAGCTTAGTTCGCGCGGGCTGGGGGGATACGCAGTATTTT. Amino acids: CASSLVRAGWGDTQYF.

This sequence joins TRBV30 and TRBJ2-1, with 9 positions matching TRBD2. CDR3 length equals 15 residues. Trimming removed 5 bases from V and 4 bases from J; junction bases left unmatched: 9. Germline V gene sequence: CDR1 GTSNPN, CDR2 SVGIG (reference sequence). CDR3 sequence: CAWDEGLASYNEQFF. The DNA for the CDR3 is TGTGCCTGGGACGAGGGACTAGCTTCTTACAATGAGCAGTTCTTC. The full variable domain, completed using reference TRBV30 and TRBJ2-1, is SQTIHQWPATLVQPVGSPLSLECTVEGTSNPNLYWYRQAAGRGLQLLFYSVGIGQISSEVPQNLSASRPQDRQFILSSKKLLLSDSGFYLCAWDEGLASYNEQFFGPGTRLTVL.

The chain carries TRBV10-1 and TRBJ2-3; D is uncertain. The CDR3 is 14 residues long. Germline V gene lookup returns CDR1 WNHNN and CDR2 SYGVQD (reference sequence). The V end was cut by 1 base, the J end by 4 bases, with 9 bases between. The CDR3 loop is CASSEFDPSDTQYF. CDR3 in DNA: TGCGCCAGCAGTGAGTTTGACCCGTCAGATACGCAGTATTTT.

The V call is TRBV10-3, the J call TRBJ1-1; D is undetermined. There are 12 residues in the CDR3. Looked up from germline, CDR1 is ENHRY and CDR2 is SYGVKD. V was trimmed by 7 bases and J by 4 bases, leaving 10 bases between them. CDR3 sequence: CAIKGEGTEAFF. In DNA form, the CDR3 reads TGTGCCATCAAGGGTGAGGGCACTGAAGCTTTCTTT.